The rows below give T cell receptor beta chains drawn from one sample of a study of T cells in Graves' hyperthyroidism and ophthalmopathy. TCRdb passed the multiplex PCR reads through MiXCR, listing each CDR3 protein once. The sample lists roughly 570,000 distinct CDR3 sequences; 40% to 55% were seen once. What was sequenced was peripheral blood or thyroid tissue (not recorded which). The receptors were gathered from an adult woman with Graves' disease, either hyperthyroidism or ophthalmopathy (not recorded which). Both conserved end residues are trimmed from each CDR3. Each record gives: V gene, clone size, D gene, CDR3 protein. A D gene is named only where the DNA matches it firmly. Not every row has a clone size; where given, it reads once, few, many or a size class.

V: TRBV20-1; size: many; D: TRBD1; CDR3: SAGTDRAGQPQH
V: TRBV5-1; size: -; D: -; CDR3: ASSLGSLIGANVLT
V: TRBV29-1; size: -; D: TRBD2; CDR3: SVAGRELHGETQY
V: TRBV6-6; size: many; D: TRBD1; CDR3: ASSTDRGPGAYEQY
V: TRBV25-1; size: many; D: TRBD1; CDR3: ASRQGVEETQY
V: TRBV29-1; size: -; D: TRBD1; CDR3: SVGHRGPLKTNEKLF
V: TRBV7-9; size: few; D: -; CDR3: ASSTQGGQPQH
V: TRBV2; size: -; D: TRBD2; CDR3: ASRGSLAGGGTGELF
V: TRBV28; size: few; D: -; CDR3: ASSSSGAGASTEAF
V: TRBV28; size: many; D: -; CDR3: ASSLRGQGNSPLH
V: TRBV4-1; size: many; D: -; CDR3: ASSQGEGTNYGYT
V: TRBV7-2; size: -; D: -; CDR3: ASSLAGTVGNTIY
V: TRBV7-2; size: many; D: -; CDR3: ASSLRGLASSYEQY
V: TRBV7-3; size: -; D: -; CDR3: ASSAGRGAYEQY
V: TRBV29-1; size: -; D: -; CDR3: SVEGLKRSRTEAF
V: TRBV3-1; size: many; D: -; CDR3: ASSPTPGARQPQH
V: TRBV29-1; size: -; D: -; CDR3: SVRDSIYEQY
V: TRBV7-9; size: -; D: TRBD1; CDR3: ASSLAGTGPTNTGELF
V: TRBV20-1; size: many; D: -; CDR3: SAWAQGASHT
V: TRBV19; size: -; D: -; CDR3: ASSNGGELF
V: TRBV27; size: few; D: TRBD1; CDR3: ARSPGQGLEQY
V: TRBV15; size: -; D: -; CDR3: ATSRDQQGGEKLF
V: TRBV7-2; size: -; D: -; CDR3: ASSLGAGSSGETQY
V: TRBV2; size: -; D: -; CDR3: ASHEGGQPQH
V: TRBV2; size: few; D: -; CDR3: ASKKSPSTSYT
V: TRBV15; size: -; D: -; CDR3: ATSREPQMTEAF
V: TRBV20-1; size: many; D: TRBD2; CDR3: SANIVRTSGIYEQY
V: TRBV6-5; size: many; D: TRBD1; CDR3: ASSTRTGGIGGYT
V: TRBV2; size: -; D: -; CDR3: ASSEGGRGSGNTIY
V: TRBV6-9; size: few; D: -; CDR3: ASSPIGRETQY
V: TRBV5-1; size: many; D: -; CDR3: ASSLVSDRPNTEAF
V: TRBV5-1; size: -; D: -; CDR3: ASSTRTAPEVETQY
V: TRBV7-9; size: many; D: -; CDR3: ASSLRYTGELF
V: TRBV29-1; size: few; D: -; CDR3: SVEDAIGGLPQETQY
V: TRBV6-5; size: many; D: TRBD1; CDR3: ASSWGQGVYEQY
V: TRBV10-3; size: -; D: -; CDR3: AIGGGLNSPLH
V: TRBV11-2; size: many; D: -; CDR3: ASSSVFWTSGSSEQY
V: TRBV29-1; size: many; D: -; CDR3: SVPSTERNEKLF
V: TRBV29-1; size: -; D: TRBD2; CDR3: SVDPGWTSLHGTQY
V: TRBV13; size: -; D: -; CDR3: ASGNEGTYEQY
V: TRBV20-1; size: -; D: -; CDR3: SAWGAGDQPQH
V: TRBV29-1; size: few; D: TRBD1; CDR3: SALGTDNYEQY
V: TRBV6-1; size: many; D: TRBD1; CDR3: ASTLGQAGEAF
V: TRBV25-1; size: -; D: -; CDR3: ASSPKVGETQY
V: TRBV9; size: -; D: TRBD1; CDR3: ASSVKGQGVTEAF
V: TRBV6-5; size: -; D: -; CDR3: ASSYSIRITEAF